One sample yielded the 12 T cell receptor beta chains listed below, sequenced in a study of identical twins. TCRdb used MiXCR to reprocess the 5' RACE reads, holding one entry per CDR3 protein. The profile covers about 480,000 distinct CDR3 sequences, with 11% to 15% appearing a single time and approximately 0.52% taken by the ten largest. This sample also appeared in a second study, on yellow fever vaccine responses in identical twins.

The sequenced sample was CD4+ T cells sorted from blood. Receptor source: a woman under 30 in good health.

The chain recombines TRBV20-1 with TRBJ1-1; no definite D call. CDR3 length equals 12 residues. Germline lookup yields CDR1 DFQATT and CDR2 SNEGSKA (reference sequence). The V end lost 3 bases, the J end lost 0 bases, and 5 bases lay between the germline ends. CDR3 coding DNA: TGCAGTGCTAGTAACATGAACACTGAAGCTTTCTTT. Translating it yields CSASNMNTEAFF.

The rearrangement joins TRBV19 to TRBJ2-1; D is unresolved. V shed 7 bases and J shed 3 bases, with 10 bases lying between them. Germline CDR1 and CDR2: LNHDA and SQIVND (reference sequence). The CDR3 sequence is 13 residues long. The CDR3 spells CASTTKGYNEQFF. As DNA, the CDR3 is TGTGCCAGTACGACGAAGGGCTACAATGAGCAGTTCTTC.

The chain has TRBV7-9 and TRBJ2-1, with D possibly being TRBD1 or TRBD2 (7 bases each). Germline-derived CDR1 and CDR2 are SEHNR and FQNEAQ (reference sequence). The CDR3 is 13 amino acids. Trimming pared 5 bases from V and 10 bases from J, leaving 15 bases between. The CDR3 loop is CASSQGGGREQFF. The DNA of the CDR3 is TGTGCCAGCAGCCAGGGGGGGGGGCGAGAGCAGTTCTTC.

This clonotype has just a few counts. This rearrangement joins TRBV7-9 to TRBJ2-1, with D perhaps TRBD2 (6 bases). The V end was cut by 8 bases, the J end by 14 bases, with 13 bases between. From germline, CDR1 is SEHNR and CDR2 FQNEAQ (reference sequence). There are 10 residues in the CDR3. The CDR3 DNA reads as TGTGCCAGCCGGGGCGGGATAGAGTTCTTC. Translating it yields CASRGGIEFF.

In this sample, this clonotype turned up a few times. The CDR3 DNA is TGTGCCAGCAGTGAATATGGGACAGAGACCCAGTACTTC. Translating gives CASSEYGTETQYF. The chain carries TRBV25-1 and TRBJ2-5; the D gene could be TRBD1 or TRBD2 (5 bases each). Trimming shortened V by 0 bases and J by 4 bases, and 6 bases separated the two germline ends. Germline-derived CDR1 and CDR2 are MGHDK and SYGVNS. CDR3 length: 13 residues.

The V gene is TRBV6-5, the J gene TRBJ2-5; no clear D. The germline V gene encodes CDR1 MNHEY and CDR2 SVGAGI. The V and J ends lost 5 bases and 5 bases respectively, with 12 bases between them. This CDR3 contains 13 residues. The CDR3 sequence is CASSHDAGETQYF. In DNA, the CDR3 is TGTGCCAGCAGTCACGATGCCGGGGAGACCCAGTACTTC.

The chain employs TRBV9 and TRBJ1-3; no firm D call. The CDR3 has 13 amino acids. Trimming removed 3 bases at V and 10 bases at J, with 14 bases between. Germline V gene sequence: CDR1 SGDLS, CDR2 YYNGEE. The CDR3 sequence: CASSAQRQTTIYF. The CDR3 region has the DNA TGTGCCAGCAGCGCCCAAAGACAAACAACCATATATTTT. The full variable domain, completed using reference TRBV9 and TRBJ1-3, is DSGVTQTPKHLITATGQRVTLRCSPRSGDLSVYWYQQSLDQGLQFLIQYYNGEERAKGNILERFSAQQFPDLHSELNLSSLELGDSALYFCASSAQRQTTIYFGEGSWLTVV.

This clonotype showed up just a few times. A much larger clone lies one base from this, so it may be a read error. V and J are TRBV29-1 and TRBJ2-1; 9 bases are a match to TRBD1. V lost 6 bases and J lost 5; bases outside the gene matches: 20. This CDR3 is built from 18 residues. CDR1 and CDR2 (germline): SQVTM, ANQGSEA. As DNA, the CDR3 is TGCAGCGTCTGGGACAGGGAGTGGGAGGGTCGCGGAGACAATGAGCAGTTCTTC. Translation: CSVWDREWEGRGDNEQFF.

This sequence joins TRBV10-3 and TRBJ2-7; D is tentatively TRBD1 or TRBD2 (5 bases each). This CDR3 spans 16 amino acids. From germline, CDR1 is ENHRY and CDR2 SYGVKD. V lost 6 bases and J lost 0, with 18 bases in between. CDR3: CAIRTVTGTGSYEQYF. For the CDR3, the DNA is TGTGCCATCAGAACAGTAACCGGGACGGGCTCCTACGAGCAGTACTTC.

This clonotype was observed a few times. The chain carries TRBV6-5 and TRBJ2-2; 12 nucleotides line up with TRBD2. This CDR3 contains 18 residues. Germline V gene data show CDR1 as MNHEY and CDR2 as SVGAGI. Losses at the gene ends were 4 bases for V and 2 bases for J; bases not matched to a gene: 8. DNA of the CDR3: TGTGCCAGCAGTTTTCGGACTAGCGGGGTCCTAAACACCGGGGAGCTGTTTTTT. This translates into CASSFRTSGVLNTGELFF.

This clonotype occurred many times. The gene calls are TRBV20-1 and TRBJ2-3; D gene ambiguous. There are 12 residues in the CDR3. The germline V gene has CDR1 DFQATT and CDR2 SNEGSKA (reference sequence). Trimming cost V 6 bases and J 3 bases, with 10 bases left between them. In DNA, the CDR3 is TGCAGTGCCAGGCTTGGAACAGATACGCAGTATTTT. It is translated as CSARLGTDTQYF.

In its sample, this clonotype was seen a few times. This chain connects TRBV6-6 to TRBJ2-7; D might be TRBD2 (6 bases). CDR1 and CDR2 (germline): MNHNY, SVGAGI (reference sequence). CDR3 length: 13 residues. V was clipped by 2 bases and J by 6 bases, with 11 bases between them. The CDR3 sequence: CASSYPKGGEQYF. The CDR3 DNA is TGTGCCAGCAGTTACCCGAAGGGAGGCGAGCAGTACTTC.